The clone carrying this T cell receptor (beta chain) was observed at least ten times. This record comes from a study of naive and memory T cell subsets. Ligated cDNA underwent four rounds of PCR with nested alpha and beta constant region primers and SP2. TCRdb processed the 5' RACE reads anew with MiXCR; each CDR3 protein has one entry. The repertoire has around 48,000 distinct CDR3 sequences, 4.7% of them found once; the top ten carry 0.7% to 0.9%. This CDR3 contains 15 residues. Trimming removed 4 bases at V and 1 base at J, with 14 bases between. Germline CDR1 SGDLS, CDR2 YYNGEE. The library had UMIs added by 3' ligation of an oligonucleotide to TCR cDNA. Whole blood, 2 to 2.5 ml, came from adult healthy volunteers. Input was roughly 1 to 1000 ng of DNase-treated total RNA without cell sorting.

The chain is built from TRBV9 and TRBJ1-1; D may be TRBD1 (6 bases). This sequence originates from a female donor in good health. Here the CDR3 DNA reads TGTGCCAGCAGCCCAACCGGGACAAAGAACACTGAAGCTTTCTTT. Translating gives CASSPTGTKNTEAFF.